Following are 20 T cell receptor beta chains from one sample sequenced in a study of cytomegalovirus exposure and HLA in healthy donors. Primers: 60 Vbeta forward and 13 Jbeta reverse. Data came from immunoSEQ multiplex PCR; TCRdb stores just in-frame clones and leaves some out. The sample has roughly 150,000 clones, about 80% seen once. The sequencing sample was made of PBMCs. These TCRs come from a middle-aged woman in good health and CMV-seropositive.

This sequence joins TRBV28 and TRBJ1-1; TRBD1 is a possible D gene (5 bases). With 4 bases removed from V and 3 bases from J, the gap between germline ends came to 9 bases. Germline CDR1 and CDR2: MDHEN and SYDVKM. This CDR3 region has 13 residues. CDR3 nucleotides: TGTGCCAGCAGTTGGGGGAGGGACACTGAAGCTTTCTTT. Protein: CASSWGRDTEAFF.

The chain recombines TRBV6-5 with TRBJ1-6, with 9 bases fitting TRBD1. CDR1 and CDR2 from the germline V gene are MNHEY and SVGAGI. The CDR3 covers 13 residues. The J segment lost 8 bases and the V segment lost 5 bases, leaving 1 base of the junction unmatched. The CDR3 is CASSRTGDSPLHF. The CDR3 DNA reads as TGTGCCAGCAGTCGGACAGGGGATTCACCCCTCCACTTT.

CDR3 DNA: TGTGCCAGCACCCAGGGGAGGGAGTCAAACATTCAGTACTTC. Protein product: CASTQGRESNIQYF. This chain joins TRBV28 and TRBJ2-4; D might be TRBD2 (7 bases). V was cut by 7 bases and J by 6 bases, with 16 bases left in between. The germline CDR1 and CDR2 sequences are MDHEN and SYDVKM. This CDR3 contains 14 residues.

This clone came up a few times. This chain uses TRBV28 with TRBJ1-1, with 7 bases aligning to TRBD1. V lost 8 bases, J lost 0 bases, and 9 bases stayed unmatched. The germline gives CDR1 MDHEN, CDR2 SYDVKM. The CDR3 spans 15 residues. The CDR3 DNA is TGTGCCAGCGGTCCGGGACAGATAATGAACACTGAAGCTTTCTTT. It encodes CASGPGQIMNTEAFF.

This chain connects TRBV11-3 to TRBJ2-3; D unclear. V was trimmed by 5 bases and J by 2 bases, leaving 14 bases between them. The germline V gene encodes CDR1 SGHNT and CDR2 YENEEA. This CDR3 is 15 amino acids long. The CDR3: CASSRRGHSTDTQYF. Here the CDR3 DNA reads TGTGCCAGCAGCCGTCGAGGCCATTCCACAGATACGCAGTATTTT. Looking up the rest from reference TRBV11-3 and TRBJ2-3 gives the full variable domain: EAGVVQSPRYKIIEKKQPVAFWCNPISGHNTLYWYLQNLGQGPELLIRYENEEAVDDSQLPKDRFSAERLKGVDSTLKIQPAELGDSAVYLCASSRRGHSTDTQYFGPGTRLTVL.

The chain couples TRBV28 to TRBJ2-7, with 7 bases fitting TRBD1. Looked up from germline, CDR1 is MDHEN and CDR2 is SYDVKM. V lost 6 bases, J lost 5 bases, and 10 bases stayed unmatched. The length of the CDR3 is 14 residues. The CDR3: CASSIPTGLDEQYF. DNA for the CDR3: TGTGCCAGCAGCATACCGACAGGGTTAGACGAGCAGTACTTC.

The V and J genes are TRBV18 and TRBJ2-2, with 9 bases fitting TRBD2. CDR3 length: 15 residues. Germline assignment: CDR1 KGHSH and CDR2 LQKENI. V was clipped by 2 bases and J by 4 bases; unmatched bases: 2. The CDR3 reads CASSPTSGFTGELFF. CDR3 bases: TGTGCCAGCTCACCAACTAGCGGGTTCACCGGGGAGCTGTTTTTT.

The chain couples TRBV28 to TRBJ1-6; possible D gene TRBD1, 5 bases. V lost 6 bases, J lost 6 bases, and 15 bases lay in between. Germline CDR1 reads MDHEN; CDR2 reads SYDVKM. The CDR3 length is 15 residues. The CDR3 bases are TGTGCCAGCAGCCTACTAACCCAGGGTAATTCACCCCTCCACTTT. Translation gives CASSLLTQGNSPLHF.

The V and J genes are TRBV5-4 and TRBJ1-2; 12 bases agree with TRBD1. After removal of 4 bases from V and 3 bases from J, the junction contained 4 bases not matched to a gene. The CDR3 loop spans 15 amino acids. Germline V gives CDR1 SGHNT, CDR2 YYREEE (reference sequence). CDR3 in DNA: TGTGCCAGCAGCCTTGGGACAGGGGGCTACTATGGCTACACCTTC. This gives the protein CASSLGTGGYYGYTF.

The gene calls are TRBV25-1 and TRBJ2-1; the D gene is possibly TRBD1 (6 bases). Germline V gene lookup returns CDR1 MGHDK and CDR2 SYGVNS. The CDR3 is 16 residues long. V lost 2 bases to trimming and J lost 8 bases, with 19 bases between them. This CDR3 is CASSELLGLAGDEQFF. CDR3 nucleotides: TGTGCCAGCAGTGAACTCCTCGGGCTCGCAGGGGATGAGCAGTTCTTC.

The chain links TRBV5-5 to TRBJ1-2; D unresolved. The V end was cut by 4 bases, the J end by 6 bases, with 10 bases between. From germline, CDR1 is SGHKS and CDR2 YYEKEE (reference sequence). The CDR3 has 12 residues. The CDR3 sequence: CASSLDTNGYTF. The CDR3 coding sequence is TGTGCCAGCAGCCTCGACACCAATGGCTACACCTTC.

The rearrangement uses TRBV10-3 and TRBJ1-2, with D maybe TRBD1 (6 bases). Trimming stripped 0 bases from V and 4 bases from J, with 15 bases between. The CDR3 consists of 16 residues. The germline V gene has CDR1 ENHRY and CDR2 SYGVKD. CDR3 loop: CAISESRGDNGYGYTF. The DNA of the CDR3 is TGTGCCATCAGTGAGTCCAGAGGGGACAACGGCTATGGCTACACCTTC.

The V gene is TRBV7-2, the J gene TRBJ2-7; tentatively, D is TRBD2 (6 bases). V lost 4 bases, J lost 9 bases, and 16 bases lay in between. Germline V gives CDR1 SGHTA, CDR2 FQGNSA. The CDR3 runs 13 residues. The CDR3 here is CASSSHRDSLQYF. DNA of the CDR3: TGTGCCAGCAGCTCCCACCGGGACTCATTGCAGTACTTC.

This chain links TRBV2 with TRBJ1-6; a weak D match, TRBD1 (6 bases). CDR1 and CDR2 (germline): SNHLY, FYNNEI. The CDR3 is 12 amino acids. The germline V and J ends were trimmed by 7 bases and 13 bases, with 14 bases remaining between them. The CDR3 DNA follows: TGTGCCAGCAATCAAGGGGGGGATCCCCTCCACTTT. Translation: CASNQGGDPLHF.

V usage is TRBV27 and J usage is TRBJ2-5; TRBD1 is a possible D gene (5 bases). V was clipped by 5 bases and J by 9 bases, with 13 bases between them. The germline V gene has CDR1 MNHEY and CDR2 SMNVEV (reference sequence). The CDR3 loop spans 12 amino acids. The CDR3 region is CASSTRQSSQYF. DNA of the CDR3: TGTGCCAGCAGTACCAGACAGTCTTCCCAGTACTTC.

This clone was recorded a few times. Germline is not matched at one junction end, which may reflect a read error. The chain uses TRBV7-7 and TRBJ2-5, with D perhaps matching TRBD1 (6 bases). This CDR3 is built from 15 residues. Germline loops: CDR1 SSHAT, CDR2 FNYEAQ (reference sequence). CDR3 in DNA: TGTGCTAGCAGCTTAGGGGGACAATCCCAAGAGACCCAGTACTTC. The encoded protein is CASSLGGQSQETQYF.

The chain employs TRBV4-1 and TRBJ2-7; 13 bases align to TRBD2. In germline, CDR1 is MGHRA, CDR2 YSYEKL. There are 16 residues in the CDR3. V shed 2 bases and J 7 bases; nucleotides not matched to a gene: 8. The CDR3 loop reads CASSQTLGTSGIEQYF. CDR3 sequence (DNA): TGCGCCAGCAGCCAAACCCTCGGGACTAGCGGGATAGAGCAGTACTTC.

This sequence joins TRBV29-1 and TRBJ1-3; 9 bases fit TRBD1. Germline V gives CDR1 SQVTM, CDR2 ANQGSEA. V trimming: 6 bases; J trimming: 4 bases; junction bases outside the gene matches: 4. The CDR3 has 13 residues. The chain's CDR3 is CSVGQGYGNTIYF. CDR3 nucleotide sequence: TGCAGCGTCGGACAGGGGTACGGAAACACCATATATTTT.

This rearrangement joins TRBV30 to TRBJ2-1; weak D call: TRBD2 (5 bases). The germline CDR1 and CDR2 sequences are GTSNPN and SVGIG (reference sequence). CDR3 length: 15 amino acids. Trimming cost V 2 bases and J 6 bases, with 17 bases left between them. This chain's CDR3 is CAWSRGPNWANEQFF. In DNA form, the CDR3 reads TGTGCCTGGAGTAGAGGGCCGAATTGGGCCAATGAGCAGTTCTTC. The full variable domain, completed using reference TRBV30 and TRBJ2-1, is SQTIHQWPATLVQPVGSPLSLECTVEGTSNPNLYWYRQAAGRGLQLLFYSVGIGQISSEVPQNLSASRPQDRQFILSSKKLLLSDSGFYLCAWSRGPNWANEQFFGPGTRLTVL.

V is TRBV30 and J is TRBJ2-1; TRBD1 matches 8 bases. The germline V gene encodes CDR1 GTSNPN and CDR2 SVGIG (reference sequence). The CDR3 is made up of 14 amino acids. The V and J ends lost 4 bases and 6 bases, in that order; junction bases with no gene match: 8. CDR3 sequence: CAWKGQVIFNEQFF. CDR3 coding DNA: TGTGCCTGGAAGGGACAGGTTATTTTCAATGAGCAGTTCTTC. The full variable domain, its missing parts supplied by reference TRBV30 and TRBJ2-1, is SQTIHQWPATLVQPVGSPLSLECTVEGTSNPNLYWYRQAAGRGLQLLFYSVGIGQISSEVPQNLSASRPQDRQFILSSKKLLLSDSGFYLCAWKGQVIFNEQFFGPGTRLTVL.